The 32 T cell receptor beta chains reported below all come from one sample, sequenced in a study of blood T cell repertoires in COVID-19. The data were produced by immunoSEQ multiplex PCR, yet TCRdb's version contains in-frame clones alone and is incomplete. The data contain 80,000 or so clones, about 80% of them singletons. Sample: peripheral blood. These receptors originate from an elderly man with acute or convalescent COVID-19.

In nucleotides, the CDR3 is TGCGCCAGCAGCCAAGATGGAGGGCAGGGACGTACCGGGGAGCTGTTTTTT. Amino acids: CASSQDGGQGRTGELFF. The rearrangement uses TRBV4-1 and TRBJ2-2; weak D call: TRBD2 (6 bases). CDR1 is MGHRA, CDR2 YSYEKL, per germline. Trimming cost V 0 bases and J 5 bases, with 16 bases left between them. The CDR3 contains 17 residues.

This clone has a single count. This rearrangement joins TRBV19 to TRBJ1-2; possibly TRBD1 for D (5 bases). In germline, CDR1 is LNHDA, CDR2 SQIVND (reference sequence). The CDR3 has 15 amino acids. The V and J ends lost 5 bases and 0 bases respectively, with 13 bases between them. This CDR3 reads CASSSRREANYGYTF. CDR3 nucleotides: TGTGCCAGTAGTTCCCGCAGGGAAGCTAACTATGGCTACACCTTC. Full variable domain (outside the CDR3, taken from reference TRBV19 and TRBJ1-2): DGGITQSPKYLFRKEGQNVTLSCEQNLNHDAMYWYRQDPGQGLRLIYYSQIVNDFQKGDIAEGYSVSREKKESFPLTVTSAQKNPTAFYLCASSSRREANYGYTFGSGTRLTVV.

This clone appeared a few times. This rearrangement joins TRBV3-1 (or the pseudogene TRBV3-2) to TRBJ1-5; D is unclear. Per germline, CDR1 LGHDT and CDR2 YNNKEL (reference sequence). V lost 0 bases to trimming and J lost 6 bases, with 12 bases between them. This CDR3 is 15 amino acids long. The CDR3 reads CASSQDPRFGQPQHF. The CDR3 nucleotides read TGTGCCAGCAGCCAAGATCCCAGGTTTGGTCAGCCCCAGCATTTT.

Notes on this clone: This specimen includes other DNA sequences encoding the same CDR3. CDR3 DNA sequence: TGTGCCAGCAGCTTGGGGGGGTTGGAGACCCAGTACTTC. Protein sequence: CASSLGGLETQYF. The genes are TRBV11-2 and TRBJ2-5; TRBD2 aligns across 7 bases. V dropped 3 bases and J dropped 5; count of bases not matched to a gene: 3. This CDR3 is 13 amino acids long. The germline CDR1 and CDR2 sequences are SGHAT and FQNNGV.

In DNA form, the CDR3 reads TGTGCCAGCTCCGGGGCAGGGGTTAATGAAAAACTGTTTTTT. This translates into CASSGAGVNEKLFF. The chain couples TRBV18 to TRBJ1-4; D perhaps matches TRBD1 (6 bases). Trimming removed 6 bases from V and 4 bases from J, with 12 bases in between. CDR3 size: 14 residues. In germline, CDR1 is KGHSH, CDR2 LQKENI. Variable domain in full (rest from reference TRBV18 and TRBJ1-4): NAGVMQNPRHLVRRRGQEARLRCSPMKGHSHVYWYRQLPEEGLKFMVYLQKENIIDESGMPKERFSAEFPKEGPSILRIQQVVRGDSAAYFCASSGAGVNEKLFFGSGTQLSVL.

The rearrangement joins TRBV6-6 to TRBJ2-7, with D uncertain. There are 13 residues in the CDR3. V shed 6 bases and J shed 3 bases, with 12 bases lying between them. The V gene's germline CDR1 is MNHNY and CDR2 SVGAGI (reference sequence). The CDR3 nucleotides are TGTGCCAGCAGCCAACATTTAAACTACGAGCAGTACTTC. Residues: CASSQHLNYEQYF.

This sequence joins TRBV24-1 and TRBJ2-1, with 11 bases aligning to TRBD1. The CDR3 totals 15 residues. Germline-derived CDR1 and CDR2 are KGHDR and SFDVKD. The V and J ends lost 4 bases and 3 bases, in that order; junction bases with no gene match: 1. Written as DNA, the CDR3 is TGTGCCACCAGTGAGGGGACAGGGGGCTACAATGAGCAGTTCTTC. As protein: CATSEGTGGYNEQFF.

The chain joins TRBV9 to TRBJ2-5; D is ambiguous. Deletions cut 4 bases from V and 5 bases from J, with 18 bases between. The CDR3 totals 15 residues. Germline V gives CDR1 SGDLS, CDR2 YYNGEE. The DNA for the CDR3 is TGTGCCAGCAGCTCTGGCAGTCCTAGAAGGGAGACCCAGTACTTC. It specifies CASSSGSPRRETQYF.

This chain connects TRBV5-4 to TRBJ2-3; TRBD2 matches at 12 bases. CDR3 size: 16 residues. Germline CDR1 and CDR2: SGHNT and YYREEE (reference sequence). V gave up 4 bases and J gave up 0 bases; unmatched junction bases: 3. In DNA, the CDR3 is TGTGCCAGCAGCCGGGGACTAGCGGGCAGCACAGATACGCAGTATTTT. Translation gives CASSRGLAGSTDTQYF.

The chain recombines TRBV27 with TRBJ1-1; D is unclear. The CDR3 runs to 13 residues. The V gene lost 3 bases and the J gene lost 10 bases, with 15 bases spanning the gap. Germline V gene sequence: CDR1 MNHEY, CDR2 SMNVEV (reference sequence). The CDR3 region is CASSLGSASGAFF. CDR3 nucleotide sequence: TGTGCCAGCAGTTTGGGCAGTGCATCAGGAGCTTTCTTT.

The chain joins TRBV5-1 to TRBJ2-2; 7 nucleotides line up with TRBD1. CDR1 is SGHRS, CDR2 YFSETQ, per germline. The CDR3 consists of 15 residues. V lost 2 bases and J lost 5; bases outside the gene matches: 6. CDR3 DNA sequence: TGCGCCAGCAGCTTTTTAACAGGGGAGACCGGGGAGCTGTTTTTT. It translates to CASSFLTGETGELFF.

The sample holds one count of this clone. The V call is TRBV5-4, the J call TRBJ2-3; 9 bases are shared with TRBD2. Unmatched junction bases numbered 12, after V lost 4 bases and J lost 6 bases. The CDR3 consists of 16 residues. Germline V gives CDR1 SGHNT, CDR2 YYREEE (reference sequence). The chain's CDR3 is CASSPKTSGLGDTQYF. The CDR3, as DNA: TGTGCCAGCAGCCCCAAAACTAGCGGGCTGGGGGATACGCAGTATTTT.

This clone was recorded only once. V is TRBV6-5 and J is TRBJ1-3; TRBD1 matches 7 bases. V was clipped by 8 bases and J by 4 bases; unmatched bases: 5. CDR1 MNHEY and CDR2 SVGAGI come from the germline V gene. CDR3 size: 13 residues. The CDR3 region has the DNA TGTGCCAGCCGGGACAGCCGGGGAAACACCATATATTTT. Translation: CASRDSRGNTIYF.

The chain is built from TRBV7-9 and TRBJ2-7, with TRBD2 as a possible D gene (5 bases). The V gene's germline CDR1 is SEHNR and CDR2 FQNEAQ (reference sequence). Trimming removed 5 bases at V and 2 bases at J, with 16 bases between. This CDR3 region has 15 residues. The CDR3 spells CASSPREGNTYEQYF. CDR3 bases: TGTGCCAGCAGCCCCCGGGAAGGGAATACCTACGAGCAGTACTTC.

V and J are TRBV6-6 and TRBJ2-2; D is unclear. The CDR3 contains 14 residues. Germline values: CDR1 MNHNY, CDR2 SVGAGI (reference sequence). The germline V and J ends were trimmed by 2 bases and 4 bases, with 8 bases remaining between them. The CDR3 DNA is TGTGCCAGCAGTTACCCCACCGGCACCGGGGAGCTGTTTTTT. It codes for CASSYPTGTGELFF.

V usage is TRBV4-1 and J usage is TRBJ2-5; perhaps TRBD1 as D (6 bases). Germline lookup yields CDR1 MGHRA and CDR2 YSYEKL. The CDR3 runs 17 residues. V gave up 4 bases and J gave up 0 bases, with 18 bases separating them. The CDR3 region is CASSRSGTQKNQETQYF. The CDR3 region has the DNA TGCGCCAGCAGCCGTTCGGGGACACAAAAAAACCAAGAGACCCAGTACTTC.

In this sample, this clone turned up once. This sequence joins TRBV7-9 and TRBJ2-3, with TRBD1 identical over 7 bases. This CDR3 has 16 amino acids. The germline CDR1 and CDR2 sequences are SEHNR and FQNEAQ (reference sequence). The J segment lost 0 bases and the V segment lost 1 base, leaving 4 bases of the junction unmatched. Here the CDR3 DNA reads TGTGCCAGCAGCTTAGAAGGGGGCGGTAGCACAGATACGCAGTATTTT. It is translated as CASSLEGGGSTDTQYF. The whole variable domain, filled in from reference TRBV7-9 and TRBJ2-3, reads DTGVSQNPRHKITKRGQNVTFRCDPISEHNRLYWYRQTLGQGPEFLTYFQNEAQLEKSRLLSDRFSAERPKGSFSTLEIQRTEQGDSAMYLCASSLEGGGSTDTQYFGPGTRLTVL.

This clone has only one observation. V usage is TRBV6-5 and J usage is TRBJ2-3; D is unresolved. V lost 0 bases, J lost 6 bases, and 7 bases lay in between. The CDR3 has 13 amino acids. Looked up from germline, CDR1 is MNHEY and CDR2 is SVGAGI. As DNA, the CDR3 is TGTGCCAGCAGTTACTCGATAGTGGATACGCAGTATTTT. Translation: CASSYSIVDTQYF.

This rearrangement joins TRBV5-1 to TRBJ1-1; 8 bases align to TRBD1. V shed 0 bases, J shed 4 bases, and the junction held 2 bases outside the gene matches. This CDR3 has 14 amino acids. Germline CDR1 and CDR2: SGHRS and YFSETQ. CDR3 in amino acids: CASSLGQGITEAFF. Written as DNA, the CDR3 is TGCGCCAGCAGCTTGGGACAGGGGATCACTGAAGCTTTCTTT.

V and J are TRBV5-1 and TRBJ2-5, with D perhaps matching TRBD2 (6 bases). V was clipped by 4 bases and J by 4 bases, with 11 bases between them. The CDR3 is 13 amino acids. From germline, CDR1 is SGHRS and CDR2 YFSETQ. DNA for the CDR3: TGCGCCAGCAGCGCCCCCGGGGGAGAGACCCAGTACTTC. It encodes CASSAPGGETQYF.

The rearrangement links TRBV9 to TRBJ2-1, with a weak D call TRBD1 (5 bases). This CDR3 is 18 amino acids long. The ends were cut back, 1 base at V and 0 bases at J, with 17 bases in the middle. Germline V CDR1 and CDR2: SGDLS, YYNGEE. CDR3 sequence (DNA): TGTGCCAGCAGCGTACGCCATGGGGCGCTGAGCTCCTACAATGAGCAGTTCTTC. This codes for CASSVRHGALSSYNEQFF.

This clone appeared a single time. The chain links TRBV19 to TRBJ1-4; TRBD1 aligns across 7 bases. In germline, CDR1 is LNHDA, CDR2 SQIVND (reference sequence). CDR3 length equals 15 residues. V was clipped by 2 bases and J by 6 bases; unmatched bases: 6. CDR3 protein: CASSIIGQGDEKLFF. DNA for the CDR3: TGTGCCAGTAGTATAATTGGCCAGGGGGATGAAAAACTGTTTTTT.

The V gene is TRBV7-6, the J gene TRBJ1-1; D may be TRBD1 (5 bases). The CDR3 is made up of 17 amino acids. Germline CDR1 and CDR2: SGHVS and FNYEAQ. The V end was cut by 1 base, the J end by 6 bases, with 21 bases between. The CDR3 DNA reads TGTGCCAGCAGCTTAGTACAGGCCTCGACGGCCGGCGCTGAAGCTTTCTTT. Translating gives CASSLVQASTAGAEAFF.

The rearrangement uses TRBV5-1 and TRBJ1-1, with 7 bases identical to TRBD1. Germline V gene data show CDR1 as SGHRS and CDR2 as YFSETQ. This CDR3 spans 13 amino acids. J lost 7 bases, V lost 4 bases, and 7 bases had no gene match. The CDR3 coding sequence is TGCGCCAGCAGCCCGGACAGGCCGAGTGAAGCTTTCTTT. Its translation is CASSPDRPSEAFF.

The chain has TRBV6-5 and TRBJ1-4, with 9 bases lining up with TRBD1. The germline V gene encodes CDR1 MNHEY and CDR2 SVGAGI. CDR3 length: 15 amino acids. Trimming at V came to 4 bases and at J to 8 bases, leaving 8 bases not matched to a gene. The CDR3 DNA reads as TGTGCCAGCAGTTCCAGACAGGGGGAAAGCGAAAAACTGTTTTTT. Translation: CASSSRQGESEKLFF.

The J gene is TRBJ1-2, the V gene TRBV12-3 or TRBV12-4, with TRBD1 matching over 8 bases. The CDR3 contains 11 residues. V dropped 5 bases and J dropped 14; count of bases not matched to a gene: 7. CDR3 protein: CASSPGQAYTF. CDR3 sequence (DNA): TGTGCCAGCAGTCCGGGACAGGCTTATACCTTC.

This chain joins TRBV3-1 (or the pseudogene TRBV3-2) and TRBJ1-6; a weak D match, TRBD1 (5 bases). The CDR3 loop spans 15 amino acids. With 4 bases removed from V and 10 bases from J, the gap between germline ends came to 17 bases. The germline gives CDR1 LGHDT, CDR2 YNNKEL (reference sequence). The CDR3 sequence: CASSRKPGEGSPLHF. As DNA, the CDR3 is TGTGCCAGCAGCCGAAAGCCGGGGGAAGGGTCACCCCTCCACTTT.

The chain combines TRBV12-1 with TRBJ1-3. TRBV12-1 is tagged as a pseudogene. The length of the CDR3 is 19 residues. The CDR3, as DNA: TGTGCCAGCAGCTTTGAGTGTGGGTCAGCGAACTTCTCTGGAAACACCATATATTTT. It yields the protein CASSFECGSANFSGNTIYF.

This sequence joins TRBV4-2 and TRBJ2-5; TRBD2 aligns across 8 bases. This CDR3 contains 15 residues. J lost 5 bases, V lost 4 bases, and 9 bases had no gene match. Germline V lookup: CDR1 LGHNA, CDR2 YNFKEQ. Here the CDR3 reads CASSPDSRGVETQYF. In DNA form, the CDR3 reads TGTGCCAGCAGCCCAGATTCGCGGGGGGTGGAGACCCAGTACTTC.

The rearrangement links TRBV3-1 (or the pseudogene TRBV3-2) to TRBJ2-3; possibly TRBD2 for D (5 bases). CDR1 and CDR2 from the germline V gene are LGHDT and YNNKEL (reference sequence). The CDR3 loop spans 16 amino acids. V lost 5 bases and J lost 4, with 19 bases in between. The CDR3 DNA follows: TGTGCCAGCAGCATCCGAGTCGCGAGGAGGTCAGATACGCAGTATTTT. Its protein product is CASSIRVARRSDTQYF.

The chain carries TRBV13 and TRBJ1-1, with 10 bases that match TRBD1. CDR1 PRHDT and CDR2 FYEKMQ come from the germline V gene (reference sequence). The CDR3 has 15 residues. Losses at the gene ends were 2 bases for V and 6 bases for J; bases not matched to a gene: 6. The CDR3 sequence: CASSLPTGGLSEAFF. The CDR3 DNA reads as TGTGCCAGCAGCTTACCGACAGGGGGCCTCTCTGAAGCTTTCTTT.

The CDR3 DNA sequence: TGTGCCAGCAGGACTAGCGGGGCAGATACGCAGTATTTT. It specifies CASRTSGADTQYF. The V gene is TRBV5-8, the J gene TRBJ2-3; 11 bases match TRBD2. The CDR3 has 13 residues. With 5 bases clipped from V and 4 bases from J, the junction kept 0 bases outside the gene matches. CDR1 and CDR2 (germline): SGHTS, YDEGEE.